Sequencing of this TCR beta chain was carried out in a study of patients and donors after allogeneic stem cell transplantation. TCRdb re-analysed the RT-PCR reads in MiXCR, keeping a single row per CDR3 protein. The sample has around 150,000 distinct CDR3 sequences, around 30% seen once; the top ten hold around 3%. This clonotype has only a few counts. The V end was cut by 2 bases, the J end by 3 bases, with 14 bases between. CDR3 length equals 17 residues. Germline assignment: CDR1 MNHEY and CDR2 SMNVEV (reference sequence). The sequence was collected from a human donor who was either an allogeneic HSCT recipient or a stem cell or donor lymphocyte infusion donor (not recorded which). It is not recorded whose cells these are; they may come from a transplant donor. The sequencing input was blood, either unsorted or a sorted T cell fraction (not recorded which). The rearrangement uses TRBV27 and TRBJ1-6, with unresolved D. The CDR3 spells CASSLSLRPVYNSPLHF. In DNA, the CDR3 is TGTGCCAGCAGTTTAAGTCTCCGGCCAGTCTATAATTCACCCCTCCACTTT.